This T cell receptor (beta chain) was obtained from a study of cytomegalovirus exposure and HLA in healthy donors. V shed 4 bases and J 0 bases; nucleotides not matched to a gene: 7. CDR3 length: 16 amino acids. In germline, CDR1 is MDHEN, CDR2 SYDVKM. Sequencing used immunoSEQ multiplex PCR; TCRdb keeps in-frame clones, though not all of them. The table lists about 330,000 clones, approximately 86% of them singletons. General study points: Reports showed the classifier diagnosing cytomegalovirus status with high specificity and sensitivity.

With regard to this clone: The antigen is unknown.

This clonotype was sampled from a woman in her 30s in good health and CMV-seropositive. The specimen was PBMCs. This chain connects TRBV28 to TRBJ2-5; 8 bases match TRBD2. DNA of the CDR3: TGTGCCAGCAGTTCGGGACTAGACGACAACCAAGAGACCCAGTACTTC. Its translation is CASSSGLDDNQETQYF.